The 13 T cell receptor beta chains reported below all come from one sample, sequenced in a study of T cell changes during pregnancy in multiple sclerosis. The data were produced by immunoSEQ multiplex PCR, yet TCRdb's version contains in-frame clones alone and is incomplete. The data show some 45,000 clones, 70% to 90% seen once. This specimen was CD4+ T cells from peripheral blood mononuclear cells, taken after pregnancy. The receptors derive from a female donor with multiple sclerosis, enrolled in a pregnancy study.

This sequence joins TRBV4-1 and TRBJ1-6; perhaps TRBD1 as D (5 bases). Germline CDR1 is MGHRA and CDR2 is YSYEKL. Trimming removed 2 bases from V and 5 bases from J, with 7 bases in between. This CDR3 region has 14 residues. CDR3 DNA: TGCGCCAGCAGCCAATCGGGGGATAATTCACCCCTCCACTTT. As protein: CASSQSGDNSPLHF.

The rearrangement uses TRBV11-3 and TRBJ1-2; no reliable D call. CDR3 length equals 16 residues. Germline-derived CDR1 and CDR2 are SGHNT and YENEEA. Trimming shortened V by 5 bases and J by 2 bases, and 18 bases separated the two germline ends. The CDR3 bases are TGTGCCAGCAGCCCCTCCCCTTCGGGAGAAAACTATGGCTACACCTTC. Its translation: CASSPSPSGENYGYTF.

V is TRBV27 and J is TRBJ2-1; TRBD2 matches 14 bases. Germline V CDR1 and CDR2: MNHEY, SMNVEV (reference sequence). The CDR3 consists of 17 residues. V lost 5 bases to trimming and J lost 0 bases; unmatched junction nucleotides: 3. This CDR3 is CASSGTSGGSSYNEQFF. DNA for the CDR3: TGTGCCAGCAGTGGGACTAGCGGGGGTTCCTCCTACAATGAGCAGTTCTTC.

The J gene is TRBJ2-7, the V gene TRBV28; 8 positions agree with TRBD1. CDR3 size: 16 residues. V lost 5 bases to trimming and J lost 3 bases; unmatched junction nucleotides: 12. Germline values: CDR1 MDHEN, CDR2 SYDVKM. The CDR3 bases are TGTGCCAGCAGTACCCTAGGACAGGGAAGGGACTACGAGCAGTACTTC. Its protein product is CASSTLGQGRDYEQYF.

The chain joins TRBV30 to TRBJ1-3; D is undetermined. This CDR3 has 12 residues. Germline V lookup: CDR1 GTSNPN, CDR2 SVGIG (reference sequence). Trimming removed 2 bases from V and 4 bases from J, with 6 bases in between. The CDR3 here is CAWSSLGNTIYF. In nucleotides, the CDR3 is TGTGCCTGGAGTTCCCTCGGAAACACCATATATTTT.

The V call is TRBV4-2, the J call TRBJ1-3; 8 positions agree with TRBD1. CDR1 is LGHNA, CDR2 YNFKEQ, per germline. J lost 0 bases, V lost 4 bases, and 8 bases had no gene match. The CDR3 is 17 residues long. CDR3 bases: TGTGCCAGCAGCCGCTCCTTCACAGGGGGCTCTGGAAACACCATATATTTT. Protein product: CASSRSFTGGSGNTIYF.

The chain uses TRBV2 and TRBJ1-1, with 8 bases aligning to TRBD1. The CDR3 loop spans 13 amino acids. Germline CDR1 reads SNHLY; CDR2 reads FYNNEI. With V trimmed by 7 bases and J by 7 bases, 8 bases remained unmatched. The CDR3 loop reads CASMENRGGEAFF. The DNA for the CDR3 is TGTGCCAGCATGGAAAACAGGGGGGGTGAAGCTTTCTTT.

V is TRBV6-1 and J is TRBJ1-2; D is ambiguous. The CDR3 runs to 17 residues. V dropped 0 bases and J dropped 0 bases, with 14 bases sitting between them. In germline, CDR1 is MNHNS, CDR2 SASEGT. CDR3 DNA sequence: TGTGCCAGCAGTGAAGCGGGTTGGAGCCGGGCTAACTATGGCTACACCTTC. Protein sequence: CASSEAGWSRANYGYTF.

This chain joins TRBV11-2 and TRBJ1-3; D possibly corresponds to TRBD1 (6 bases). From germline, CDR1 is SGHAT and CDR2 FQNNGV. The V end was cut by 3 bases, the J end by 0 bases, with 15 bases between. The CDR3 is made up of 17 amino acids. CDR3 loop: CASSFALRTDSGNTIYF. CDR3 coding DNA: TGTGCCAGCAGCTTCGCACTTCGGACAGACTCTGGAAACACCATATATTTT. The variable domain in full, completed from reference TRBV11-2 and TRBJ1-3, reads EAGVAQSPRYKIIEKRQSVAFWCNPISGHATLYWYQQILGQGPKLLIQFQNNGVVDDSQLPKDRFSAERLKGVDSTLKIQPAKLEDSAVYLCASSFALRTDSGNTIYFGEGSWLTVV.

The chain has TRBV13 and TRBJ2-5; TRBD2 matches 7 bases. V shed 4 bases and J 7 bases; nucleotides not matched to a gene: 3. The CDR3 has 12 amino acids. The germline V gene encodes CDR1 PRHDT and CDR2 FYEKMQ (reference sequence). CDR3 region: CASSSVAGTQYF. Here the CDR3 DNA reads TGTGCCAGCAGCTCTGTAGCGGGGACCCAGTACTTC. Variable domain in full (rest from reference TRBV13 and TRBJ2-5): AAGVIQSPRHLIKEKRETATLKCYPIPRHDTVYWYQQGPGQDPQFLISFYEKMQSDKGSIPDRFSAQQFSDYHSELNMSSLELGDSALYFCASSSVAGTQYFGPGTRLLVL.

The chain combines TRBV9 with TRBJ1-1, with 7 bases lining up with TRBD1. This CDR3 has 13 amino acids. The V gene's germline CDR1 is SGDLS and CDR2 YYNGEE. The V segment lost 5 bases and the J segment 6 bases; nucleotides outside the gene matches: 7. Here the CDR3 DNA reads TGTGCCAGCAGTACACGACAGGGCGCTGAAGCTTTCTTT. It encodes CASSTRQGAEAFF.

The chain employs TRBV15 and TRBJ2-5; 9 nucleotides agree with TRBD1. The germline V gene encodes CDR1 LNHNV and CDR2 YYDKDF (reference sequence). J lost 1 base, V lost 3 bases, and 6 bases had no gene match. There are 16 residues in the CDR3. This chain's CDR3 is CATSRNPTGGQETQYF. CDR3 bases: TGTGCCACCAGCAGGAATCCGACAGGGGGCCAAGAGACCCAGTACTTC. The full variable domain, rest sourced from reference TRBV15 and TRBJ2-5, is DAMVIQNPRYQVTQFGKPVTLSCSQTLNHNVMYWYQQKSSQAPKLLFHYYDKDFNNEADTPDNFQSRRPNTSFCFLDIRSPGLGDTAMYLCATSRNPTGGQETQYFGPGTRLLVL.

The J gene is TRBJ1-2, the V gene TRBV28, with D perhaps matching TRBD1 (6 bases). With 3 bases removed from V and 7 bases from J, the gap between germline ends came to 18 bases. The CDR3 covers 15 residues. Germline lookup yields CDR1 MDHEN and CDR2 SYDVKM. CDR3 DNA: TGTGCCAGCAGTTTCGGGGACACCCTGGACCCTGGCTACACCTTC. It specifies CASSFGDTLDPGYTF.